This TCR beta chain emerged from a study of Ad26.COV2.S vaccination and SARS-CoV-2 variants. This clone has only one observation. The table came from immunoSEQ multiplex PCR; TCRdb's copy has only in-frame clones and leaves some out. The sample includes more than 300,000 clones, just over 85% seen only once; the top ten take 1.5% to 2%. The V end lost 2 bases, the J end lost 8 bases, and 21 bases lay between the germline ends. The CDR3 runs 17 residues. Per germline, CDR1 SGHNT and CDR2 YENEEA. Treatment specified: 19 received Ad26.COV2.S at low or high dose, single or two shots; about 5 received placebo; per-sample allocation not given. Repertoires come from day 63 after the first vaccine or placebo injection.

The chain employs TRBV11-3 and TRBJ1-4, with a weak D call TRBD1 (5 bases). This receptor was obtained from a person aged 18-65 years who received the Ad26.COV2.S COVID-19 vaccine or a placebo. The sequencing here drew on peripheral blood, taken in a trial of Ad26.COV2.S vaccine versus placebo. This chain's CDR3 is CASSLLDTWQFEEKLFF. CDR3 nucleotide sequence: TGTGCCAGCAGCTTACTGGACACATGGCAATTCGAGGAAAAACTGTTTTTT.